This TCR beta chain is drawn from a study of shared clonotypes between healthy human individuals. Profiled with immunoSEQ multiplex PCR; TCRdb holds only in-frame clones, not every one. Here the sample spans 300,000 or so clones, around two thirds being singletons. Investigators divided CD4+ cells into CD45RA+ naive and CD45RA-negative memory subsets. Germline assignment: CDR1 SGHTA and CDR2 FQGNSA. V lost 3 bases to trimming and J lost 4 bases; unmatched junction nucleotides: 5. CDR3 length: 15 amino acids. This TCR was sampled from a man under 40 in good health. Material: memory CD4+ T cells sorted from blood. The subset: CD45RA-negative fraction. The chain combines TRBV7-2 with TRBJ2-1; 8 bases fit TRBD1. The CDR3 reads CASSLAGGQYNEQFF. In DNA, the CDR3 is TGTGCCAGCAGCTTGGCAGGGGGCCAATACAATGAGCAGTTCTTC. Together with reference TRBV7-2 and TRBJ2-1, the CDR3 gives the full variable domain: GAGVSQSPSNKVTEKGKDVELRCDPISGHTALYWYRQSLGQGLEFLIYFQGNSAPDKSGLPSDRFSAERTGGSVSTLTIQRTQQEDSAVYLCASSLAGGQYNEQFFGPGTRLTVL.